A selection of T cell receptor beta chains follows, all from one sample in a study of patients and donors after allogeneic stem cell transplantation. One entry per CDR3 protein results from TCRdb running MiXCR on the RT-PCR reads. The table lists under 30,000 distinct CDR3 sequences, roughly 8% of them singletons. Sequenced: blood, either unsorted or a sorted T cell fraction (not recorded which). The receptors shown here come from a human donor who was either an allogeneic HSCT recipient or a stem cell or donor lymphocyte infusion donor (not recorded which). It is not recorded whose cells these are; they may come from a transplant donor. Both conserved end residues are part of each CDR3. Each record gives: V gene, J gene, clone size, D gene, CDR3 protein, CDR3 DNA. A D gene is named only where the DNA matches it firmly. Size tells how often a clone was seen (once, few, many) or the class of an expanded clone, and some rows leave it out.

>TRBV29-1|TRBJ2-3|many|TRBD2
CSAEGLAGVLDTQYF
TGCAGCGCCGAGGGACTAGCGGGAGTATTAGATACGCAGTATTTT
>TRBV29-1|TRBJ2-7|few|.
CSGGERTNEQYF
TGCAGCGGCGGCGAGAGGACCAACGAGCAGTACTTC
>TRBV10-3|TRBJ1-5|.|.
CAISEGGPQHF
TGTGCCATCAGTGAAGGGGGGCCCCAGCATTTT
>TRBV6-1|TRBJ2-6|few|.
CASSRTPSWGANVLTF
TGTGCCAGCTCCCGGACTCCCTCGTGGGGGGCCAACGTCCTGACTTTC
>TRBV7-9|TRBJ2-2|.|TRBD2
CASSRWLAGNTGELFF
TGTGCCAGCAGCCGGTGGCTAGCGGGGAACACCGGGGAGCTGTTTTTT
>TRBV9|TRBJ1-2|many|.
CASSVGQAPNYGYTF
TGTGCCAGCAGCGTGGGACAAGCTCCGAACTATGGCTACACCTTC
>TRBV5-5|TRBJ1-4|many|.
CASSPDSLGEKLFF
TGTGCCAGCAGCCCGGACAGTCTAGGTGAAAAACTGTTTTTT
>TRBV5-1|TRBJ2-1|many|TRBD1
CASSETGDVGINEQFF
TGCGCCAGCAGCGAGACAGGGGATGTAGGGATAAATGAGCAGTTCTTC
>TRBV3-1|TRBJ1-1|many|.
CASSFKQGNTEAFF
TGTGCCAGCAGCTTCAAACAGGGGAACACTGAAGCTTTCTTT
>TRBV5-4|TRBJ1-2|many|TRBD1
CASSLGTGGDYGYTF
TGTGCCAGCAGCTTGGGGACAGGGGGAGACTATGGCTACACCTTC
>TRBV7-9|TRBJ2-1|many|TRBD2
CASSFWGGAYNEQFF
TGTGCCAGCAGCTTCTGGGGGGGGGCCTACAATGAGCAGTTCTTC
>TRBV10-3|TRBJ2-1|many|TRBD2
CAINGGRASSYNEQFF
TGTGCCATCAATGGCGGGAGGGCCTCGTCCTACAATGAGCAGTTCTTC
>TRBV27|TRBJ1-2|few|.
CASSPKGDGYTF
TGTGCCAGCAGCCCTAAAGGGGATGGCTACACCTTC
>TRBV5-6|TRBJ1-6|.|.
CASSLLGFDSPLHF
TGTGCCAGCAGCTTGTTAGGGTTTGATTCACCCCTCCACTTT
>TRBV5-1|TRBJ2-1|many|.
CASRAAASSYNEQFF
TGCGCCAGCAGGGCCGCAGCTAGCTCCTACAATGAGCAGTTCTTC
>TRBV19|TRBJ2-7|many|.
CASSLLRGAGTYEQYF
TGTGCCAGTAGTCTCCTTCGGGGTGCGGGAACCTACGAGCAGTACTTC
>TRBV7-9|TRBJ2-1|many|.
CASSLQINEQFF
TGTGCCAGCAGCTTACAGATCAATGAGCAGTTCTTC
>TRBV27|TRBJ2-7|many|.
CASRRGFTGYEQYF
TGTGCCAGCAGACGCGGATTTACGGGATACGAGCAGTACTTC
>TRBV6-2/TRBV6-3|TRBJ2-5|.|.
CASSYGWAETQYF
TGTGCCAGCAGTTACGGTTGGGCGGAGACCCAGTACTTC
>TRBV10-3|TRBJ1-3|many|TRBD1
CAISDPGTGGNTIYF
TGTGCCATCAGTGACCCCGGGACAGGGGGAAACACCATATATTTT
>TRBV11-2|TRBJ1-2|many|TRBD1
CASSPTGTGGLYGYTF
TGTGCCAGCAGCCCAACCGGGACAGGGGGGTTGTATGGCTACACCTTC
>TRBV11-2|TRBJ2-1|.|.
CASFHHTTAYNEQFF
TGTGCCAGCTTCCACCATACGACCGCCTACAATGAGCAGTTCTTC
>TRBV6-1|TRBJ1-2|few|TRBD1
CASRQGALGGYTF
TGTGCCAGCAGACAGGGGGCGCTGGGTGGCTACACCTTC
>TRBV20-1|TRBJ2-3|.|TRBD1
CSAKDRVVDTQYF
TGCAGTGCTAAAGACAGGGTAGTAGATACGCAGTATTTT
>TRBV28|TRBJ1-2|many|.
CASSLGPAGLYGYTF
TGTGCCAGCAGTTTAGGTCCCGCAGGGCTCTATGGCTACACCTTC
>TRBV18|TRBJ1-6|few|.
CASSQGLDSPLHF
TGTGCCAGCTCACAAGGACTAGATTCACCCCTCCACTTT
>TRBV18|TRBJ2-2|.|.
CASSRERERAGELFF
TGTGCCAGCTCGAGGGAACGGGAGAGGGCCGGGGAGCTGTTTTTT
>TRBV28|TRBJ1-2|many|.
CASSLLDGGYGYTF
TGTGCCAGCAGTTTATTGGACGGAGGCTATGGCTACACCTTC
>TRBV19|TRBJ2-2|few|TRBD2
CASRGTSGGPQNTGELFF
TGTGCCAGTAGAGGGACTAGCGGGGGGCCCCAGAACACCGGGGAGCTGTTTTTT
>TRBV4-1|TRBJ2-7|many|.
CASSRDIDYEQYF
TGCGCCAGCAGCCGGGACATAGACTACGAGCAGTACTTC
>TRBV14|TRBJ1-1|few|TRBD1
CASSHPGQGRNTEAFF
TGTGCCAGCAGCCACCCCGGACAGGGACGGAACACTGAAGCTTTCTTT
>TRBV20-1|TRBJ2-7|many|TRBD2
CSALRTSGIYEQYF
TGCAGTGCCCTTCGGACTAGCGGCATCTACGAGCAGTACTTC
>TRBV7-9|TRBJ2-1|few|TRBD1
CASSRTGWGDEQFF
TGTGCCAGCAGCCGGACAGGGTGGGGCGATGAGCAGTTCTTC
>TRBV5-5|TRBJ2-5|few|.
CASRWGQQETQYF
TGTGCCAGCAGGTGGGGTCAGCAAGAGACCCAGTACTTC
>TRBV3-1|TRBJ1-4|.|.
CASSLRSGGEKLFF
TGTGCCAGCAGCCTGAGGAGTGGGGGTGAAAAACTGTTTTTT